The clone carrying this TCR beta chain was detected ten times or more. Its specificity is unknown. These data originate in a study of human T cells and chemical hapten exposure. Study-wide results and limits: Healthy individuals' immune responses may differ from those of donors, who had alopecia. Expanded TCRs clustered into significantly more large CDR3 similarity groups than controls, the analysis revealed.

Per germline, CDR1 SGDLS and CDR2 YYNGEE. V trimming: 2 bases; J trimming: 4 bases; junction bases outside the gene matches: 3. The CDR3 contains 16 residues. Time point here: pre-sensitization, week 0. Treatment defined: therapeutic diphenylcyclopropenone sensitization with weekly scalp DPC. The total RNA was obtained from whole blood that was not fractionated. TCRdb processed the RACE reads anew with MiXCR; each CDR3 protein has one entry. The table shows around 250,000 distinct CDR3 sequences, with approximately 8.6% occurring only once. This TCR came from a woman aged 40 to 50 with alopecia areata. Some clones in this sample may be carry-over from other donors' samples. This specimen was whole blood, taken in connection with sensitization to the hapten diphenylcyclopropenone (DPC). This chain joins TRBV9 and TRBJ2-3, with 14 nucleotides matching TRBD2. In DNA form, the CDR3 reads TGTGCCAGCAGCGTGACTAGCGGGAGGGCTGCAGATACGCAGTATTTT. It yields the protein CASSVTSGRAADTQYF.